Below, one T cell receptor beta chain is given with its context. The antigen remains undetermined. Sequencing was performed with immunoSEQ multiplex PCR; in TCRdb, only in-frame clones are kept and a portion is missing. This table holds around 15,000 clones, nearly 90% found once. Germline lookup yields CDR1 SGHAT and CDR2 FQNNGV. The CDR3 has 15 residues. Trimming cost V 5 bases and J 5 bases; bases outside gene matches: 8. The sample comes from a study of T cell repertoires in ileal Crohn's disease. Study results and caveats: All patients with clonality above 26.8% had endoscopic recurrence.

The sequence was obtained from an adult with Crohn's disease. The sample comprised ileal tissue. V and J are TRBV11-2 and TRBJ2-5; the match to TRBD2 covers 10 bases. CDR3 amino acids: CASSPRTSGMETQYF. In nucleotides, the CDR3 is TGTGCCAGCAGCCCACGAACTAGCGGGATGGAGACCCAGTACTTC. Combining the CDR3 with reference TRBV11-2 and TRBJ2-5 gives the whole variable domain EAGVAQSPRYKIIEKRQSVAFWCNPISGHATLYWYQQILGQGPKLLIQFQNNGVVDDSQLPKDRFSAERLKGVDSTLKIQPAKLEDSAVYLCASSPRTSGMETQYFGPGTRLLVL.